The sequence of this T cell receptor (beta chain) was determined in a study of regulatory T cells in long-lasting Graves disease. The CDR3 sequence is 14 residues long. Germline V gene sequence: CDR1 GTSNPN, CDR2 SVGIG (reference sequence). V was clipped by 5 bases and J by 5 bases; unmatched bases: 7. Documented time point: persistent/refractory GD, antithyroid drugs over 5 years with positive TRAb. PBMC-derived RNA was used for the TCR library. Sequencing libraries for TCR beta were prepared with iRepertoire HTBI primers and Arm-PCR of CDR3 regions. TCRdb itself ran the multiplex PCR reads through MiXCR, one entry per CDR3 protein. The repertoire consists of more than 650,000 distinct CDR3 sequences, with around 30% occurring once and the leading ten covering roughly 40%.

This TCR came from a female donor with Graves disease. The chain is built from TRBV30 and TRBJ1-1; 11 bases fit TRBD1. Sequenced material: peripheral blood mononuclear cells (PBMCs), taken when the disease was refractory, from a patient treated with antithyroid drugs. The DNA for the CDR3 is TGTGCCTGGGAAACCGGGACAGGGGGTACTGAAGCTTTCTTT. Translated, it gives CAWETGTGGTEAFF.